The clone carrying this T cell receptor beta chain was detected only a few times. The junction differs from germline at one of its ends, possibly a read error. The sample is drawn from a study of response to subunit inactivated influenza vaccine. One entry per CDR3 protein, called by TCRdb with MiXCR from the RT-PCR reads. The profile covers just under 550,000 distinct CDR3 sequences, with around 25% appearing a single time and about 2.8% taken by the ten largest. The same sample was also used in a study of T cells expressing NK-cell markers. That work contributes: Scientists made TCR beta cDNA using 5'RACE template switching with UMIs. Of CD8+ T cells, roughly 1.0-7.5% belonged to dominant NKG2C+ clonotypes in five to seven donors.

The receptor was derived from a man in his fifties who received an inactivated influenza vaccine. The sample in question was CD4+ T cells sorted from PBMCs, obtained 11 to 12 days after vaccination.

The DNA of the CDR3 is TGTGCCAGCAGCCTCGGCCATAACTATGGCTACACCTTC. Translation gives CASSLGHNYGYTF. The genes are TRBV5-1 and TRBJ1-2; D gene uncertain. The V gene's germline CDR1 is SGHRS and CDR2 YFSETQ. The CDR3 runs to 13 residues. The full variable domain, in which reference TRBV5-1 and TRBJ1-2 provide the parts outside the CDR3, is KAGVTQTPRYLIKTRGQQVTLSCSPISGHRSVSWYQQTPGQGLQFLFEYFSETQRNKGNFPGRFSGRQFSNSRSEMNVSTLELGDSALYLCASSLGHNYGYTFGSGTRLTVV.